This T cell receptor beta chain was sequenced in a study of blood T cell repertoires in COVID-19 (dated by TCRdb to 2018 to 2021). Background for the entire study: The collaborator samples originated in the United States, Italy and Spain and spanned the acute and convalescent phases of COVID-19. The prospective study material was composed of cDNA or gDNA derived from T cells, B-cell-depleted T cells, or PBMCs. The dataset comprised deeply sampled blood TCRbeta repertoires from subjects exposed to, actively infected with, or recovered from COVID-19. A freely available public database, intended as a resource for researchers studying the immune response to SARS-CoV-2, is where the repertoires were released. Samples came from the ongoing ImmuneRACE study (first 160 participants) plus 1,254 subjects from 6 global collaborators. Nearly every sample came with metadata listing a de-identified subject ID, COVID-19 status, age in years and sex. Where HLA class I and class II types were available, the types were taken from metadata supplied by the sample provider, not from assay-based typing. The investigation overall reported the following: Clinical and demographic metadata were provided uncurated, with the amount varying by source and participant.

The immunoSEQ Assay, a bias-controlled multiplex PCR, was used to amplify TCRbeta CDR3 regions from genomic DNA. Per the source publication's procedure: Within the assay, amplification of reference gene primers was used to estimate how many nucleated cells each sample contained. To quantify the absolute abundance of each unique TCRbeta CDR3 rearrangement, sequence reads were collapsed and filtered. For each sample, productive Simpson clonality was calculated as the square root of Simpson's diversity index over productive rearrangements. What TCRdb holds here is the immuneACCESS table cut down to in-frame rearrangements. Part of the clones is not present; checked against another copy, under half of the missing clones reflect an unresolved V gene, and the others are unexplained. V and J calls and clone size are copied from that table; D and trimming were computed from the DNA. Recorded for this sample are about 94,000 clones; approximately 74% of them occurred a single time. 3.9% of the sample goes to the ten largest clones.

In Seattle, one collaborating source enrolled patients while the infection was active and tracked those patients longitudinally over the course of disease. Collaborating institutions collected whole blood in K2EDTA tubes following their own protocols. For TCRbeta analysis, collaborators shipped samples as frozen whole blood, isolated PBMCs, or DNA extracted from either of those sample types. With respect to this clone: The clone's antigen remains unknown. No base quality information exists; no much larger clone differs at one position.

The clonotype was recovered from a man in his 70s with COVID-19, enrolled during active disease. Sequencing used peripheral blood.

The DNA reads as follows: TGTGCCACTAGACAGGGGATAGGTGGTGAGCAGTTCTTC. Its amino acids are CATRQGIGGEQFF. The rearrangement combines TRBV19 with TRBJ2-1; 8 bases in the junction line up with TRBD1. V has 10 bases trimmed and J has 9 bases trimmed; junction bases matching no gene number 11. Taken from cysteine to phenylalanine, the CDR3 has 13 residues. This entry keeps only the CDR3 DNA: 39 bases, framed from base 1. The germline V gene encodes CDR1 LNHDA and CDR2 SQIVND (reference sequence).